These 14 T cell receptor beta chains came from one sample sequenced in a study of technical replicates of blood from a handful of donors. Using immunoSEQ multiplex PCR, the repertoire was profiled, and TCRdb retains in-frame clones only, with some absent. The table lists around 60,000 clones, more than 85% of them singletons. Sequencing used PBMCs. The receptor set was obtained from a human donor in good health. Some clones in this sample may be carry-over from other donors' samples.

This clone was detected only a few times. The V call is TRBV7-6, the J call TRBJ2-1, with TRBD2 matching over 8 bases. The CDR3 covers 16 residues. Trimming cost V 5 bases and J 6 bases; bases outside gene matches: 12. Looked up from germline, CDR1 is SGHVS and CDR2 is FNYEAQ. The CDR3 is CASSLTSRTSSNEQFF. CDR3 sequence (DNA): TGTGCCAGCAGCCTTACCTCCCGGACTAGCTCCAATGAGCAGTTCTTC.

The J gene is TRBJ2-1, the V gene TRBV2; 8 nucleotides align to TRBD2. The junction had 9 bases not matched to a gene; V was cut back by 7 bases and J by 7 bases. CDR1 and CDR2 (germline): SNHLY, FYNNEI. The CDR3 is made up of 14 amino acids. In DNA, the CDR3 is TGTGCCAGCAATGTAGCGGGGAGGGGGAATGAGCAGTTCTTC. Protein: CASNVAGRGNEQFF.

This clone was seen once. This chain uses TRBV7-8 with TRBJ2-6; TRBD2 agrees at 8 bases. There are 18 residues in the CDR3. Germline lookup yields CDR1 SGHVS and CDR2 FQNEAQ. The J segment lost 1 base and the V segment lost 0 bases, leaving 5 bases of the junction unmatched. CDR3 bases: TGTGCCAGCAGCTTAGCGCCCGGCGGGGGGTCTGGGGCCAACGTCCTGACTTTC. This sequence encodes CASSLAPGGGSGANVLTF.

The rearrangement links TRBV14 to TRBJ2-7; 9 nucleotides agree with TRBD2. The J segment lost 6 bases and the V segment lost 2 bases, leaving 5 bases of the junction unmatched. Germline CDR1 reads SGHDN; CDR2 reads FVKESK. The CDR3 is 14 residues long. The CDR3 sequence: CASSQQLAGSEQYF. The CDR3 DNA reads TGTGCCAGCAGCCAACAGCTAGCGGGATCCGAGCAGTACTTC. Full variable domain (remainder filled in from reference TRBV14 and TRBJ2-7): EAGVTQFPSHSVIEKGQTVTLRCDPISGHDNLYWYRRVMGKEIKFLLHFVKESKQDESGMPNNRFLAERTGGTYSTLKVQPAELEDSGVYFCASSQQLAGSEQYFGPGTRLTVT.

The chain uses TRBV6-5 and TRBJ1-1, with 8 bases that match TRBD1. The CDR3 runs to 12 residues. The V and J ends lost 6 bases and 7 bases, in that order; junction bases with no gene match: 4. Germline CDR1 MNHEY, CDR2 SVGAGI. This CDR3 is CASSTGGSEAFF. CDR3 nucleotide sequence: TGTGCCAGCAGCACAGGGGGGAGTGAAGCTTTCTTT.

This clone showed up just once. The CDR3 bases are TGCGCCAGCAGCTTGGAGGTAGCGGGGGGCAATGAGCAGTTCTTC. Its translation: CASSLEVAGGNEQFF. The chain carries TRBV5-1 and TRBJ2-1; 10 bases match TRBD2. The CDR3 has 15 amino acids. V lost 0 bases to trimming and J lost 6 bases; unmatched junction nucleotides: 3. In germline, CDR1 is SGHRS, CDR2 YFSETQ.

V is TRBV7-3 and J is TRBJ1-1; a possible D gene is TRBD1 (5 bases). Germline V gene data show CDR1 as SGHTA and CDR2 as FQGTGA. The CDR3 has 13 amino acids. The V end lost 0 bases, the J end lost 3 bases, and 5 bases lay between the germline ends. The CDR3 region is CASSLTRDTEAFF. The CDR3 region has the DNA TGTGCCAGCAGCTTAACCAGGGACACTGAAGCTTTCTTT.

The chain employs TRBV7-9 and TRBJ2-2; D is ambiguous. The CDR3 is made up of 12 amino acids. The germline gives CDR1 SEHNR, CDR2 FQNEAQ (reference sequence). Trimming took off 6 bases at V and 9 bases at J, with 11 bases between the two ends. This CDR3 is CASSQLPWELFF. The DNA of the CDR3 is TGTGCCAGCAGTCAACTACCGTGGGAGCTGTTTTTT.

The V gene is TRBV2, the J gene TRBJ2-6, with D possibly matching TRBD1 (6 bases). Germline CDR1 and CDR2: SNHLY and FYNNEI. Trimming removed 5 bases from V and 1 base from J, with 21 bases in between. The CDR3 is 19 residues long. CDR3: CASSFHKNQGLSGANVLTF. CDR3 DNA sequence: TGTGCCAGCAGTTTTCATAAAAATCAGGGGCTATCTGGGGCCAACGTCCTGACTTTC.

This chain joins TRBV13 and TRBJ1-3; TRBD1 might be the D (6 bases). V lost 2 bases and J lost 2, with 10 bases in between. CDR3 size: 15 residues. Germline loops: CDR1 PRHDT, CDR2 FYEKMQ (reference sequence). The CDR3 sequence is CASSLRGGPGNTIYF. The DNA of the CDR3 is TGTGCCAGCAGCTTACGGGGGGGCCCTGGAAACACCATATATTTT.

This rearrangement joins TRBV4-3 to TRBJ2-6, with 7 nucleotides matching TRBD2. The CDR3 extends over 16 amino acids. Germline V gene lookup returns CDR1 LGHNA and CDR2 YSLEER. V shed 3 bases, J shed 4 bases, and the junction held 6 bases outside the gene matches. The CDR3 region has the DNA TGCGCCAGCAGCCAGCGGGGGAAAGGCGGGGCCAACGTCCTGACTTTC. Amino acids: CASSQRGKGGANVLTF.

This clone was seen once. This sequence joins TRBV6-6 and TRBJ1-1; D uncertain. Germline V gene lookup returns CDR1 MNHNY and CDR2 SVGAGI (reference sequence). V lost 5 bases and J 3 bases, leaving 13 bases between the germline ends. The CDR3 loop spans 14 amino acids. The CDR3, as DNA: TGTGCCAGCAGTCCTGAGATCTTATACACTGAAGCTTTCTTT. This gives the protein CASSPEILYTEAFF.

The rearrangement joins TRBV5-1 to TRBJ1-5; D perhaps matches TRBD1 (5 bases). The V end lost 4 bases, the J end lost 3 bases, and 14 bases lay between the germline ends. The CDR3 extends over 15 amino acids. The germline CDR1 and CDR2 sequences are SGHRS and YFSETQ. CDR3 sequence: CASSMTGADNQPQHF. The CDR3 DNA follows: TGCGCCAGCAGCATGACTGGGGCGGACAATCAGCCCCAGCATTTT.

The gene calls are TRBV7-8 and TRBJ2-1; D perhaps matches TRBD2 (7 bases). Trimming left V 7 bases short and J 8 bases short, with 18 bases between. This CDR3 region has 14 residues. Germline values: CDR1 SGHVS, CDR2 FQNEAQ. The CDR3 DNA follows: TGTGCCAGCACCTGGGGGGGCCTGGGCGATGAGCAGTTCTTC. Its translation: CASTWGGLGDEQFF.